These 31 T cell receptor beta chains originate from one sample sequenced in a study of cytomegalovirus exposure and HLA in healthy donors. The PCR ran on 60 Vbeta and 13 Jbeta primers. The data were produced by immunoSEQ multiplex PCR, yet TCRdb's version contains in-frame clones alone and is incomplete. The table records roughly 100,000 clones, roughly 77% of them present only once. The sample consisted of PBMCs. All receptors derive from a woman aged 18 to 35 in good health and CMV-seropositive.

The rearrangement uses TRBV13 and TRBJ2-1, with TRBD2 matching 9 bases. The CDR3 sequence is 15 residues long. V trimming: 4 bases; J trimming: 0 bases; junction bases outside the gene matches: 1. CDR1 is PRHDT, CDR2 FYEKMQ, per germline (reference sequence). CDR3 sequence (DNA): TGTGCCAGCAGCTCGACTAGCGGCTCCTACAATGAGCAGTTCTTC. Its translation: CASSSTSGSYNEQFF. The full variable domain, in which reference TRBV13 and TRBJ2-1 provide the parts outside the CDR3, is AAGVIQSPRHLIKEKRETATLKCYPIPRHDTVYWYQQGPGQDPQFLISFYEKMQSDKGSIPDRFSAQQFSDYHSELNMSSLELGDSALYFCASSSTSGSYNEQFFGPGTRLTVL.

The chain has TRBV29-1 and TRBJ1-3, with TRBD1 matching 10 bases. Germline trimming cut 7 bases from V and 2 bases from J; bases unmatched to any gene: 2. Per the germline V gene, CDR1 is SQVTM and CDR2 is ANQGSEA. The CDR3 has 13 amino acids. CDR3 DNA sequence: TGCAGCGCGGGACAGGGGACTGGAAACACCATATATTTT. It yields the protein CSAGQGTGNTIYF.

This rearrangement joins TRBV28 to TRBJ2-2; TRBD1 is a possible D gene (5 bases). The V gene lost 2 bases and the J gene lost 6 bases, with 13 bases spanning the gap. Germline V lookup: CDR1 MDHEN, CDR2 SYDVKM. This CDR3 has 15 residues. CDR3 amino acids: CASSLPGIYSGELFF. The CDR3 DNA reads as TGTGCCAGCAGTTTACCAGGGATCTATTCCGGGGAGCTGTTTTTT.

CDR3 coding DNA: TGTGCCAGCAGCTGGGGGGGGGCAACTAATGAAAAACTGTTTTTT. Translating it yields CASSWGGATNEKLFF. The V gene is TRBV7-6, the J gene TRBJ1-4, with TRBD1 as a possible D gene (5 bases). V was shortened by 4 bases and J by 0 bases, with 9 bases between the two germline ends. Germline lookup yields CDR1 SGHVS and CDR2 FNYEAQ. This CDR3 region has 15 residues.

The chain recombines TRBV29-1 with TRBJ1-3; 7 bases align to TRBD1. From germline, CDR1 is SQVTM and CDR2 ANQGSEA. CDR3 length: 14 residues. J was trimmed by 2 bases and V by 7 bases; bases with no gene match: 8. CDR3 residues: CSATEGTAGNTIYF. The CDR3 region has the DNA TGCAGCGCCACGGAAGGGACAGCTGGAAACACCATATATTTT.

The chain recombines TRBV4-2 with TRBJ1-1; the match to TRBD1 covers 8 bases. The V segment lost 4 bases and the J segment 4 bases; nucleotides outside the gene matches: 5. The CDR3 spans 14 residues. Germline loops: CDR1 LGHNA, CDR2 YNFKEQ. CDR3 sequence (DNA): TGTGCCAGCAGCCCGGGACAGGACGGCACTGAAGCTTTCTTT. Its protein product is CASSPGQDGTEAFF.

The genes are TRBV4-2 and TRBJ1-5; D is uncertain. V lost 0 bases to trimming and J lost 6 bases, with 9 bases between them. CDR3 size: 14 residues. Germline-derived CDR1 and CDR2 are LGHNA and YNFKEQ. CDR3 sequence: CASSQDLRGQPQHF. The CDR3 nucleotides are TGTGCCAGCAGCCAAGATCTTAGAGGTCAGCCCCAGCATTTT.

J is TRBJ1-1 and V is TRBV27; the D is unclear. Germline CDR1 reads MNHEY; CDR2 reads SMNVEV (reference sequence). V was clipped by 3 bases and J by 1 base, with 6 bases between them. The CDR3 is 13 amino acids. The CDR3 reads CASSFSENTEAFF. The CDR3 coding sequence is TGTGCCAGCAGTTTTAGTGAGAACACTGAAGCTTTCTTT.

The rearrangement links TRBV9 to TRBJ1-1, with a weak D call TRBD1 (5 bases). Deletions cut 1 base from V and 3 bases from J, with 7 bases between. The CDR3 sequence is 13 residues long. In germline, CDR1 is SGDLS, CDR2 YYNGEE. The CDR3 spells CASSVRQYTEAFF. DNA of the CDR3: TGTGCCAGCAGCGTACGACAGTACACTGAAGCTTTCTTT.

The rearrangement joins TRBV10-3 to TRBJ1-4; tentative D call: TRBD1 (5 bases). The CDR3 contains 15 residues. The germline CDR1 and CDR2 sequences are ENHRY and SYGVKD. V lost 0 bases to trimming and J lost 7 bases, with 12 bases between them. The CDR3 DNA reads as TGTGCCATCAGTGAGTCGGCGGGGACTCTTGAAAAACTGTTTTTT. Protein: CAISESAGTLEKLFF.

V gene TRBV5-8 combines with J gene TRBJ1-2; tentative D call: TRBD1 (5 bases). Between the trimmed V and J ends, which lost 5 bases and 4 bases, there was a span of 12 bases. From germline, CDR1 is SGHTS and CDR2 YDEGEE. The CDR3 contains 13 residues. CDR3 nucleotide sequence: TGTGCCAGCAGGCAGGGCGGAAGCTATGGCTACACCTTC. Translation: CASRQGGSYGYTF. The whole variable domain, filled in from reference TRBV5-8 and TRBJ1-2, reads EAGVTQSPTHLIKTRGQQATLRCSPISGHTSVYWYQQALGLGLQFLLWYDEGEERNRGNFPPRFSGRQFPNYSSELNVNALELEDSALYLCASRQGGSYGYTFGSGTRLTVV.

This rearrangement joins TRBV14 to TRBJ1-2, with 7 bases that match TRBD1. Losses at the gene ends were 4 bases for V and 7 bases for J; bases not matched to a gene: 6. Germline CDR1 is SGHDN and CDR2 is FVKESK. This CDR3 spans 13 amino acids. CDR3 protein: CASSLKAGGGYTF. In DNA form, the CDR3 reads TGTGCCAGCAGCCTAAAAGCAGGGGGTGGCTACACCTTC.

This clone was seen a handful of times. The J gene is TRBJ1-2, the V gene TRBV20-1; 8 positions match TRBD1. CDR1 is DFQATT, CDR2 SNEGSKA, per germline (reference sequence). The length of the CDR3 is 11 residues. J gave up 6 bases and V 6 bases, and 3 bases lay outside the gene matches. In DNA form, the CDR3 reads TGCAGTGCCCCAGGGGGCCATGGCTACACCTTC. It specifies CSAPGGHGYTF.

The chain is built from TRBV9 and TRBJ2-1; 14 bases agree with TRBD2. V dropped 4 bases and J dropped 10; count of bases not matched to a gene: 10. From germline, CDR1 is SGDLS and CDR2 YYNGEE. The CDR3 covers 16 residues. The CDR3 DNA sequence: TGTGCCAGCAGCAACGGACTAGCGGGGGGAACAGAAGAGCAGTTCTTC. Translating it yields CASSNGLAGGTEEQFF. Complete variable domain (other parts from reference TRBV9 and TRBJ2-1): DSGVTQTPKHLITATGQRVTLRCSPRSGDLSVYWYQQSLDQGLQFLIQYYNGEERAKGNILERFSAQQFPDLHSELNLSSLELGDSALYFCASSNGLAGGTEEQFFGPGTRLTVL.

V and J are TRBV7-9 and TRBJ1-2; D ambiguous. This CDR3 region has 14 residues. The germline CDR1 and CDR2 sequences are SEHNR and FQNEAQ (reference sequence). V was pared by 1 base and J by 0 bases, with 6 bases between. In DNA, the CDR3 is TGTGCCAGCAGCTTAGACAGCCCTAACTATGGCTACACCTTC. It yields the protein CASSLDSPNYGYTF.

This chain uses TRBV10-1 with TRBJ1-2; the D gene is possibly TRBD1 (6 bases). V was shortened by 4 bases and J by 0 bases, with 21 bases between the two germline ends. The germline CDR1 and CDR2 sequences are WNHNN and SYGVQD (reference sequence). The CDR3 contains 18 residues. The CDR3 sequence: CASSVNLRGANSNYGYTF. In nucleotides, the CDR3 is TGCGCCAGCAGTGTTAATCTCAGGGGCGCCAATTCTAACTATGGCTACACCTTC.

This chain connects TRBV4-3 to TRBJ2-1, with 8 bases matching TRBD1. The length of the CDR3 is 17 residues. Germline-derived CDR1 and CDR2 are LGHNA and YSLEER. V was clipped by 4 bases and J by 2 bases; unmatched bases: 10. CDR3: CASSLSPGGAAYNEQFF. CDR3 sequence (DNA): TGCGCCAGCAGCCTTTCCCCAGGGGGCGCCGCCTACAATGAGCAGTTCTTC.

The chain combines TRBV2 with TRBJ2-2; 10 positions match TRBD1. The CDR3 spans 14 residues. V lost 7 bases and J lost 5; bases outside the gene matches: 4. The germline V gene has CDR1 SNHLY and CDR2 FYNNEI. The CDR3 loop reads CASTRDRGTGELFF. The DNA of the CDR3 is TGTGCCAGCACCCGGGACAGGGGTACCGGGGAGCTGTTTTTT.

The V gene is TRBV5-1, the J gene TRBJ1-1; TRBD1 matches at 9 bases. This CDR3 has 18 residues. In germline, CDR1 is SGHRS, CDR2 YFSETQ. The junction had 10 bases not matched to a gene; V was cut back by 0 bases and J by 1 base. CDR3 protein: CASSLDGLTGGRNTEAFF. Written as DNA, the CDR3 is TGCGCCAGCAGCTTGGATGGCCTTACAGGGGGCAGGAACACTGAAGCTTTCTTT.

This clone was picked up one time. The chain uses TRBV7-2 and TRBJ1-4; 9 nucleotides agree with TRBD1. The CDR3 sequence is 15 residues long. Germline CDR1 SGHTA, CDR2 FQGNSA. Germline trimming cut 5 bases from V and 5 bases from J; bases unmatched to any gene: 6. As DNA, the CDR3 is TGTGCCAGCAGCCTTGCGACAGGGGGGAATGAAAAACTGTTTTTT. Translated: CASSLATGGNEKLFF.

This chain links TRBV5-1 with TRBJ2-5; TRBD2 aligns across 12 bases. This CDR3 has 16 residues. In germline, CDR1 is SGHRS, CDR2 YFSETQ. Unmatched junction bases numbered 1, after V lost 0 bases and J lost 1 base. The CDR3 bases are TGCGCCAGCAGCTTGGGACTAGCGGGGGTCCAAGAGACCCAGTACTTC. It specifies CASSLGLAGVQETQYF.

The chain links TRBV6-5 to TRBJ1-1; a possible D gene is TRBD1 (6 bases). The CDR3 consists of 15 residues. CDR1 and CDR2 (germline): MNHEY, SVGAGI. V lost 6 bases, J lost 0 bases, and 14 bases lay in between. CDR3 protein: CASRQGPLMNTEAFF. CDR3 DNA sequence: TGTGCCAGCAGACAGGGACCCTTGATGAACACTGAAGCTTTCTTT.

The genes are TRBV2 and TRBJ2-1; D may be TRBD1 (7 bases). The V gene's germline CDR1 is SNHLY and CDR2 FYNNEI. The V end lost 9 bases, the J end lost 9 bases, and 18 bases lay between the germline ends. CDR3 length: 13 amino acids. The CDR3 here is CARSAGGRVEQFF. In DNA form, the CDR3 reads TGTGCCAGGTCTGCAGGGGGGCGGGTTGAGCAGTTCTTC.

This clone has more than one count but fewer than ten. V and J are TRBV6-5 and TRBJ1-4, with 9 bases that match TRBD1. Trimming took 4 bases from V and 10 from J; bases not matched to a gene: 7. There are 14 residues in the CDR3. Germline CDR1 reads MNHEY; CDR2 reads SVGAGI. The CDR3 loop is CASSSHRDRVKLFF. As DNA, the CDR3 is TGTGCCAGCAGTTCGCACCGGGACAGGGTAAAACTGTTTTTT.

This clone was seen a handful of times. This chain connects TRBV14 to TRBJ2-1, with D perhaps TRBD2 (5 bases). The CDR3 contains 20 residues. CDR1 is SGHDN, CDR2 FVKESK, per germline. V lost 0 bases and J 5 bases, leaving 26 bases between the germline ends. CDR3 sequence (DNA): TGTGCCAGCAGCCAAGAAAGTGAGCTAACACTCTCGGGGTTGGACAATGAGCAGTTCTTC. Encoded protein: CASSQESELTLSGLDNEQFF.

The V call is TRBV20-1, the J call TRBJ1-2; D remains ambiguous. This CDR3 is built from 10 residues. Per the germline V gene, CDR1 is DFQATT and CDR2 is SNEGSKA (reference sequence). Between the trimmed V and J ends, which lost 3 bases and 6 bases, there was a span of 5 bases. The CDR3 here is CSARQNGYTF. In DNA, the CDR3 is TGCAGTGCTAGGCAGAATGGCTACACCTTC.

The CDR3, as DNA: TGCGCCAGCAGCTTGGTAGCCCAACTAGCGGGAGACAATGAGCAGTTCTTC. Its protein product is CASSLVAQLAGDNEQFF. The V and J genes are TRBV5-1 and TRBJ2-1; 11 bases map to TRBD2. V lost 0 bases and J lost 5; bases outside the gene matches: 7. CDR3 length equals 17 residues. Germline V gives CDR1 SGHRS, CDR2 YFSETQ. The variable domain in full, completed from reference TRBV5-1 and TRBJ2-1, reads KAGVTQTPRYLIKTRGQQVTLSCSPISGHRSVSWYQQTPGQGLQFLFEYFSETQRNKGNFPGRFSGRQFSNSRSEMNVSTLELGDSALYLCASSLVAQLAGDNEQFFGPGTRLTVL.

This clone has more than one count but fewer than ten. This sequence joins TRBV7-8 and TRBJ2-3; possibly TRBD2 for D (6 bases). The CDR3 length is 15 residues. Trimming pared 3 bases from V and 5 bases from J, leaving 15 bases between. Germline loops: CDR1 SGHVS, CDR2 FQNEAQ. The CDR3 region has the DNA TGTGCCAGCAGCTTCCGACGACTAGATAAAGATACGCAGTATTTT. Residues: CASSFRRLDKDTQYF.

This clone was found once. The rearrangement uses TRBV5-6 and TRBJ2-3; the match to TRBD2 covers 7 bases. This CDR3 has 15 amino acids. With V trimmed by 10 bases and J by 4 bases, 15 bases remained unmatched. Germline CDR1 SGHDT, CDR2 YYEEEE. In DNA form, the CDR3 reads TGTGCCGGACTGACATTGGGCGGGAGCGCAGATACGCAGTATTTT. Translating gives CAGLTLGGSADTQYF.

The CDR3 loop reads CASSVWGGDTEAFF. In nucleotides, the CDR3 is TGTGCCAGCAGCGTATGGGGGGGAGACACTGAAGCTTTCTTT. The chain has TRBV9 and TRBJ1-1; D perhaps matches TRBD1 (5 bases). The germline gives CDR1 SGDLS, CDR2 YYNGEE. This CDR3 spans 14 amino acids. Trimming left V 1 base short and J 3 bases short, with 10 bases between.

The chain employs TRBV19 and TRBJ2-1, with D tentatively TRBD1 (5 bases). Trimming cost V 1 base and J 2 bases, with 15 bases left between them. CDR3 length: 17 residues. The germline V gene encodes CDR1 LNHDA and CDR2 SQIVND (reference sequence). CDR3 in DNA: TGTGCCAGTAGTATAGGGGGCGCATCCAGGACCTACAATGAGCAGTTCTTC. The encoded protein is CASSIGGASRTYNEQFF. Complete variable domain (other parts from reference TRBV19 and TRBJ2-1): DGGITQSPKYLFRKEGQNVTLSCEQNLNHDAMYWYRQDPGQGLRLIYYSQIVNDFQKGDIAEGYSVSREKKESFPLTVTSAQKNPTAFYLCASSIGGASRTYNEQFFGPGTRLTVL.